The 21 T cell receptor beta chains below were found in one sample sequenced in a study of shared clonotypes between healthy human individuals. This table comes from immunoSEQ multiplex PCR, and its TCRdb copy is limited to in-frame clones, with some not included. The repertoire holds hundreds of thousands of clones, with about 74% as singletons. Sequenced material: memory CD4+ T cells sorted from blood. Documented subset: CD45RA-negative fraction. These receptors were collected from a woman aged 30 to 39 in good health.

The V and J genes are TRBV5-1 and TRBJ2-3, with 9 positions matching TRBD2. The CDR3 is 15 amino acids. CDR1 is SGHRS and CDR2 is YFSETQ in the germline V gene. V trimming: 0 bases; J trimming: 2 bases; junction bases outside the gene matches: 1. The CDR3 is CASSLASGTTDTQYF. DNA for the CDR3: TGCGCCAGCAGCTTGGCTAGCGGGACCACAGATACGCAGTATTTT.

The CDR3 sequence is CASSFAGGRDQETQYF. CDR3 coding DNA: TGCGCCAGCAGCTTCGCTGGCGGGAGGGATCAAGAGACCCAGTACTTC. This rearrangement joins TRBV5-1 to TRBJ2-5, with 9 bases identical to TRBD2. The CDR3 length is 16 residues. The germline gives CDR1 SGHRS, CDR2 YFSETQ. After removal of 2 bases from V and 2 bases from J, the junction contained 7 bases not matched to a gene.

Concerning this clone itself: Other DNA variants within this sample encode the same CDR3. The V call is TRBV5-1, the J call TRBJ2-7, with no clear D. With 0 bases removed from V and 4 bases from J, the gap between germline ends came to 2 bases. Germline CDR1 is SGHRS and CDR2 is YFSETQ. The CDR3 is 11 residues long. The CDR3 nucleotides are TGCGCCAGCAGCTTGGAGTACGAGCAGTACTTC. Its translation is CASSLEYEQYF.

This clone was counted between two and nine times. The V gene is TRBV6-6, the J gene TRBJ1-2; no reliable D call. Trimming shortened V by 6 bases and J by 3 bases, and 17 bases separated the two germline ends. The CDR3 loop spans 15 amino acids. In germline, CDR1 is MNHNY, CDR2 SVGAGI (reference sequence). The CDR3 sequence is CASSLALPQDYGYTF. The CDR3, as DNA: TGTGCCAGCAGCCTCGCCTTACCTCAGGACTATGGCTACACCTTC.

The chain joins TRBV5-6 to TRBJ2-3; TRBD1 aligns across 8 bases. There are 17 residues in the CDR3. Germline CDR1 reads SGHDT; CDR2 reads YYEEEE. V was clipped by 1 base and J by 4 bases; unmatched bases: 11. The CDR3 loop reads CASSLRFSQGASDTQYF. The CDR3 nucleotides are TGTGCCAGCAGCTTGCGGTTTTCTCAGGGGGCCTCAGATACGCAGTATTTT.

This chain uses TRBV5-4 with TRBJ1-2; a weak D match, TRBD1 (6 bases). This CDR3 is built from 16 residues. Trimming left V 0 bases short and J 7 bases short, with 19 bases between. The germline CDR1 and CDR2 sequences are SGHNT and YYREEE (reference sequence). DNA for the CDR3: TGTGCCAGCAGCTTGGCCGTGTCAGGGGCGCAGGGTGGCTACACCTTC. Translating it yields CASSLAVSGAQGGYTF.

This clone has more than one count but fewer than ten. The V gene is TRBV10-3, the J gene TRBJ2-3; TRBD2 aligns across 14 bases. V gave up 6 bases and J gave up 10 bases; unmatched junction bases: 15. CDR1 ENHRY and CDR2 SYGVKD come from the germline V gene. This CDR3 comprises 17 residues. CDR3 region: CAISTISGTSGSGAQYF. For the CDR3, the DNA is TGTGCCATCAGCACGATCTCCGGGACTAGCGGGAGTGGGGCGCAGTATTTT.

As to this clone: Within the sample, other DNA sequences also encode this same CDR3. The chain employs TRBV5-6 and TRBJ1-3, with D hard to call. This CDR3 region has 15 residues. V lost 4 bases, J lost 4 bases, and 15 bases lay in between. Germline assignment: CDR1 SGHDT and CDR2 YYEEEE. The CDR3 loop is CASSLLGYSGNTIYF. The CDR3 DNA reads TGTGCCAGCAGCCTCCTGGGGTATTCCGGAAACACCATATATTTT.

The chain uses TRBV5-4 and TRBJ2-7; TRBD2 matches at 7 bases. Germline assignment: CDR1 SGHNT and CDR2 YYREEE (reference sequence). This CDR3 comprises 14 residues. V was pared by 2 bases and J by 2 bases, with 4 bases of the junction left unmatched. Written as DNA, the CDR3 is TGTGCCAGCAGCTTTCTAGCGGCCCCCTACGAGCAGTACTTC. Its protein product is CASSFLAAPYEQYF.

This clone has at least ten counts. CDR3 sequence reads: CASRRTRLAGASEQYF. Written as DNA, the CDR3 is TGTGCCAGCAGGCGGACGAGACTAGCGGGAGCATCCGAGCAGTACTTC. The J gene is TRBJ2-7, the V gene TRBV28; 12 nucleotides match TRBD2. With V trimmed by 6 bases and J by 6 bases, 12 bases remained unmatched. CDR1 is MDHEN and CDR2 is SYDVKM in the germline V gene. This CDR3 is 16 amino acids long. The full variable domain, in which reference TRBV28 and TRBJ2-7 provide the parts outside the CDR3, is DVKVTQSSRYLVKRTGEKVFLECVQDMDHENMFWYRQDPGLGLRLIYFSYDVKMKEKGDIPEGYSVSREKKERFSLILESASTNQTSMYLCASRRTRLAGASEQYFGPGTRLTVT.

This chain connects TRBV2 to TRBJ2-7, with TRBD1 identical over 7 bases. This CDR3 contains 13 residues. The germline CDR1 and CDR2 sequences are SNHLY and FYNNEI. Germline trimming cut 8 bases from V and 2 bases from J; bases unmatched to any gene: 6. The CDR3 is CASEGQAAYEQYF. DNA of the CDR3: TGTGCCAGCGAAGGACAGGCGGCCTACGAGCAGTACTTC.

The chain has TRBV30 and TRBJ1-1; D uncertain. Germline values: CDR1 GTSNPN, CDR2 SVGIG (reference sequence). Trimming cost V 7 bases and J 2 bases, with 11 bases left between them. This CDR3 has 12 residues. The CDR3 nucleotides read TGTGCCTCTAGACCGGATAACACTGAAGCTTTCTTT. It yields the protein CASRPDNTEAFF.

The chain joins TRBV11-1 to TRBJ2-2; tentatively, D is TRBD1 or TRBD2 (5 bases each). Trimming took off 5 bases at V and 4 bases at J, with 11 bases between the two ends. CDR1 is SGHAT and CDR2 is FQDESV in the germline V gene (reference sequence). The CDR3 contains 14 residues. CDR3 protein: CASSRGQGTGELFF. CDR3 in DNA: TGTGCCAGCAGCCGAGGGCAGGGCACCGGGGAGCTGTTTTTT.

The chain carries TRBV29-1 and TRBJ2-3; perhaps TRBD2 as D (5 bases). CDR3 length: 14 amino acids. Trimming stripped 0 bases from V and 1 base from J, with 8 bases between. Germline V lookup: CDR1 SQVTM, CDR2 ANQGSEA. The chain's CDR3 is CSVEDRERTDTQYF. CDR3 in DNA: TGCAGCGTTGAAGATCGGGAACGCACAGATACGCAGTATTTT.

This clone appeared a few times. V gene TRBV19 combines with J gene TRBJ1-5, with D uncertain. Trimming pared 6 bases from V and 3 bases from J, leaving 21 bases between. This CDR3 comprises 17 residues. Germline-derived CDR1 and CDR2 are LNHDA and SQIVND (reference sequence). DNA for the CDR3: TGTGCCAGTAGACTCCTAGGGCTACCCCACTCCAATCAGCCCCAGCATTTT. As protein: CASRLLGLPHSNQPQHF.

This sequence joins TRBV6-1 and TRBJ1-5; a weak D match, TRBD1 (5 bases). The CDR3 runs to 15 residues. V was pared by 7 bases and J by 0 bases, with 13 bases between. The germline gives CDR1 MNHNS, CDR2 SASEGT. CDR3 in DNA: TGTGCCAGCACCCGGGGCGCCTATAGCAATCAGCCCCAGCATTTT. Translation: CASTRGAYSNQPQHF.

Worth noting for this clone: Other DNA sequences of this sample code for an identical CDR3. This chain links TRBV5-1 with TRBJ2-3, with D possibly being TRBD2 (6 bases). Germline CDR1 SGHRS, CDR2 YFSETQ. Trimming stripped 0 bases from V and 0 bases from J, with 8 bases between. There are 15 residues in the CDR3. The CDR3 sequence: CASSLGRGSTDTQYF. DNA of the CDR3: TGCGCCAGCAGCTTGGGACGGGGGAGCACAGATACGCAGTATTTT.

The sample holds a few counts of this clone. The CDR3 DNA is TGCGCCACCTCCCAGGGGACAGGGGGGAACATTCAGTACTTC. Translated: CATSQGTGGNIQYF. The chain carries TRBV5-1 and TRBJ2-4, with 11 bases fitting TRBD1. The CDR3 covers 14 residues. V gave up 9 bases and J gave up 7 bases; unmatched junction bases: 9. Germline assignment: CDR1 SGHRS and CDR2 YFSETQ. The whole variable domain, remainder taken from reference TRBV5-1 and TRBJ2-4, is KAGVTQTPRYLIKTRGQQVTLSCSPISGHRSVSWYQQTPGQGLQFLFEYFSETQRNKGNFPGRFSGRQFSNSRSEMNVSTLELGDSALYLCATSQGTGGNIQYFGAGTRLSVL.

The rearrangement links TRBV6-5 to TRBJ1-2; unclear D gene. Trimming stripped 2 bases from V and 7 bases from J, with 11 bases between. The germline CDR1 and CDR2 sequences are MNHEY and SVGAGI. This CDR3 has 13 residues. The CDR3 DNA follows: TGTGCCAGCAGTTACACATTGGCTGGTGGCTACACCTTC. Its translation: CASSYTLAGGYTF.

V gene TRBV2 combines with J gene TRBJ2-5, with 7 bases that match TRBD1. The length of the CDR3 is 13 residues. CDR1 is SNHLY and CDR2 is FYNNEI in the germline V gene. The ends lost 9 bases at V and 2 bases at J; junction bases unmatched: 6. For the CDR3, the DNA is TGTGCCAGTGCCCGGGACAGACAAGAGACCCAGTACTTC. Encoded protein: CASARDRQETQYF.

The rearrangement joins TRBV29-1 to TRBJ2-1; D not resolved. The CDR3 runs to 13 residues. The V and J ends lost 5 bases and 4 bases respectively, with 12 bases between them. The germline CDR1 and CDR2 sequences are SQVTM and ANQGSEA. This CDR3 is CSVWRAGYNEQFF. DNA for the CDR3: TGCAGCGTTTGGAGAGCCGGGTACAATGAGCAGTTCTTC.